Reported below is one T cell receptor (beta chain). These data belong to a study of T cell changes during pregnancy in multiple sclerosis. Data came from immunoSEQ multiplex PCR; TCRdb stores just in-frame clones and leaves some out. The sample records some 110,000 clones, roughly 90% being singletons. V gave up 4 bases and J gave up 5 bases; unmatched junction bases: 13. Germline values: CDR1 SGHRS, CDR2 YFSETQ. The CDR3 loop spans 16 amino acids. This TCR was sampled from a female donor with multiple sclerosis, enrolled in a pregnancy study. The input for sequencing was peripheral blood, taken after pregnancy. The chain joins TRBV5-1 to TRBJ2-5; TRBD1 matches at 8 bases. CDR3 loop: CASSPWDRSAAETQYF. The CDR3 DNA sequence: TGCGCCAGCAGCCCGTGGGACAGGTCGGCCGCGGAGACCCAGTACTTC.